The following is a TCR beta chain sequence with its context. The data are from a study of blood T cell repertoires in COVID-19. Overall study context: Acute and convalescent COVID-19 samples came from the United States, Italy and Spain.

Profiling relied on immunoSEQ multiplex PCR, and the TCRdb table lists in-frame clones only, not all of them. Of 130,000 or so clones listed, 85% to 90% were seen once; the top ten hold about 2.1%. J lost 5 bases, V lost 3 bases, and 5 bases had no gene match. Germline V gene data show CDR1 as SGHTA and CDR2 as FQGNSA. The CDR3 has 14 residues. The receptor's source is a man between 70 and 80 years old with active COVID-19. The specimen was peripheral blood. This chain joins TRBV7-2 and TRBJ1-1; 8 nucleotides align to TRBD1. The CDR3: CASSLQTGGTEAFF. The CDR3 region has the DNA TGTGCCAGCAGCTTGCAAACAGGGGGAACTGAAGCTTTCTTT.